The 21 T cell receptor beta chains in this list originate from one sample, sequenced in a study of shared clonotypes between healthy human individuals. Assay: immunoSEQ multiplex PCR; the TCRdb copy retains only in-frame clones and omits some. The sample carries about 110,000 clones, around 68% recorded once. The source material was memory CD8+ T cells sorted from blood. Subset noted: CD45RO+ cells pooled with CCR7-negative TemRA cells. The receptor set was obtained from a woman in her 30s in good health.

The chain links TRBV7-9 to TRBJ1-2; perhaps TRBD1 as D (6 bases). Germline assignment: CDR1 SEHNR and CDR2 FQNEAQ (reference sequence). This CDR3 is 13 amino acids long. The ends were cut back, 1 base at V and 4 bases at J, with 7 bases in the middle. The CDR3 DNA is TGTGCCAGCAGCTTAGGACAGGTCTATGGCTACACCTTC. It codes for CASSLGQVYGYTF.

The gene calls are TRBV9 and TRBJ1-4; possible D gene TRBD1, 6 bases. CDR1 is SGDLS, CDR2 YYNGEE, per germline. The CDR3 contains 15 residues. V lost 0 bases, J lost 0 bases, and 6 bases lay in between. The CDR3 reads CASSVGTATNEKLFF. The CDR3 nucleotides are TGTGCCAGCAGCGTAGGGACAGCAACTAATGAAAAACTGTTTTTT.

In the case of this clone: Since no conserved phenylalanine or tryptophan closes the CDR3, a read error is the likely cause. Because the CDR3's place on the DNA is in doubt, the DNA is left out and the CDR3 is given as listed by TCRdb. The chain has TRBV12-1 and TRBJ2-7. TRBV12-1 is tagged as a pseudogene. The CDR3 comprises 10 residues, both ends counted. The CDR3 is CASSSNPGPG.

This chain links TRBV2 with TRBJ2-7; the match to TRBD2 covers 7 bases. This CDR3 has 12 amino acids. Germline values: CDR1 SNHLY, CDR2 FYNNEI. V gave up 11 bases and J gave up 5 bases; unmatched junction bases: 9. The DNA of the CDR3 is TGTGCCGTGCGGGGGATGCGGAACGAGCAGTACTTC. Its protein product is CAVRGMRNEQYF. Variable domain in full (rest from reference TRBV2 and TRBJ2-7): EPEVTQTPSHQVTQMGQEVILRCVPISNHLYFYWYRQILGQKVEFLVSFYNNEISEKSEIFDDQFSVERPDGSNFTLKIRSTKLEDSAMYFCAVRGMRNEQYFGPGTRLTVT.

The V call is TRBV7-6, the J call TRBJ2-4, with a weak D call TRBD1 (6 bases). The CDR3 is 16 amino acids. CDR1 is SGHVS, CDR2 FNYEAQ, per germline. Trimming shortened V by 1 base and J by 6 bases, and 16 bases separated the two germline ends. CDR3 nucleotides: TGTGCCAGCAGCTTAGGGCAGGGGCGCACAGGAAACATTCAGTACTTC. This sequence encodes CASSLGQGRTGNIQYF.

This clone appeared many times. The CDR3 sequence is CASSYGTGQETQYF. In DNA, the CDR3 is TGTGCCAGCAGCTACGGGACGGGCCAAGAGACCCAGTACTTC. V and J are TRBV28 and TRBJ2-5, with D perhaps being TRBD1 or TRBD2 (5 bases each). The CDR3 sequence is 14 residues long. From germline, CDR1 is MDHEN and CDR2 SYDVKM. Trimming removed 6 bases at V and 1 base at J, with 12 bases between.

The CDR3 DNA sequence: TGTGCCAGCAGCGTAGGGGGACTTACTGGAAACACCATATATTTT. Translated: CASSVGGLTGNTIYF. The V and J genes are TRBV9 and TRBJ1-3; D is perhaps TRBD1 (5 bases). In germline, CDR1 is SGDLS, CDR2 YYNGEE. This CDR3 region has 15 residues. The V end was cut by 0 bases, the J end by 2 bases, with 9 bases between. The full variable domain, completed using reference TRBV9 and TRBJ1-3, is DSGVTQTPKHLITATGQRVTLRCSPRSGDLSVYWYQQSLDQGLQFLIQYYNGEERAKGNILERFSAQQFPDLHSELNLSSLELGDSALYFCASSVGGLTGNTIYFGEGSWLTVV.

J is TRBJ1-1 and V is TRBV5-4; 8 bases are shared with TRBD1. Germline V lookup: CDR1 SGHNT, CDR2 YYREEE (reference sequence). The ends lost 4 bases at V and 6 bases at J; junction bases unmatched: 11. The CDR3 has 15 residues. CDR3: CASSPGRRGHAEAFF. Here the CDR3 DNA reads TGTGCCAGCAGCCCAGGACGCAGGGGGCACGCTGAAGCTTTCTTT.

This clone has at least ten counts. The chain joins TRBV6-1 to TRBJ1-1; D is ambiguous. Trimming stripped 8 bases from V and 1 base from J, with 11 bases between. CDR1 and CDR2 from the germline V gene are MNHNS and SASEGT. The CDR3 is 13 residues long. In DNA, the CDR3 is TGTGCCAGCCAGGACGGGGAGAACACTGAAGCTTTCTTT. Its protein is CASQDGENTEAFF.

V and J are TRBV6-6 and TRBJ1-2; 9 positions match TRBD1. With 5 bases clipped from V and 6 bases from J, the junction kept 4 bases outside the gene matches. The CDR3 is 13 residues long. CDR1 and CDR2 (germline): MNHNY, SVGAGI (reference sequence). The DNA of the CDR3 is TGTGCCAGCAGTGGGACAGGGTACAATGGCTACACCTTC. This translates into CASSGTGYNGYTF.

This clone was seen a handful of times. The gene calls are TRBV25-1 and TRBJ2-7; D gene unclear. The V end lost 4 bases, the J end lost 5 bases, and 15 bases lay between the germline ends. This CDR3 has 14 amino acids. Per germline, CDR1 MGHDK and CDR2 SYGVNS. CDR3 amino acids: CASSVYRDGDEQYF. CDR3 nucleotides: TGTGCCAGCAGTGTCTATCGAGATGGCGACGAGCAGTACTTC.

This chain joins TRBV6-5 and TRBJ2-7; 9 nucleotides align to TRBD1. J was trimmed by 5 bases and V by 3 bases; bases with no gene match: 11. The CDR3 is made up of 16 amino acids. CDR1 is MNHEY, CDR2 SVGAGI, per germline. The CDR3 region is CASSYGSGTGFHEQYF. In DNA, the CDR3 is TGTGCCAGCAGTTATGGGTCCGGGACAGGGTTCCACGAGCAGTACTTC.

Written as DNA, the CDR3 is TGTGCCAGCAGCCCGATCGAGGGGAATTCCTACGAGCAGTACTTC. This gives the protein CASSPIEGNSYEQYF. V and J are TRBV11-2 and TRBJ2-7; D possibly uses TRBD1 or TRBD2 (5 bases each). The CDR3 extends over 15 amino acids. Per the germline V gene, CDR1 is SGHAT and CDR2 is FQNNGV. With 5 bases removed from V and 1 base from J, the gap between germline ends came to 15 bases.

The J gene is TRBJ1-1, the V gene TRBV5-4; 7 nucleotides align to TRBD1. The CDR3 has 14 residues. Germline CDR1 SGHNT, CDR2 YYREEE (reference sequence). J gave up 7 bases and V 0 bases, and 6 bases lay outside the gene matches. CDR3 residues: CASSLGAGGSEAFF. CDR3 sequence (DNA): TGTGCCAGCAGCTTGGGGGCAGGGGGTAGTGAAGCTTTCTTT.

The CDR3 here is CALTSGYTF. The CDR3 nucleotides are TGTGCCCTTACATCAGGCTACACCTTC. This chain connects TRBV7-9 to TRBJ1-2; D is ambiguous. Trimming removed 11 bases at V and 8 bases at J, with 9 bases between. Germline V gene data show CDR1 as SEHNR and CDR2 as FQNEAQ (reference sequence). The CDR3 spans 9 residues.

The V and J genes are TRBV10-3 and TRBJ2-5; the D is unclear. Trimming left V 10 bases short and J 4 bases short, with 16 bases between. The CDR3 length is 13 residues. Germline loops: CDR1 ENHRY, CDR2 SYGVKD. CDR3 protein: CATSWTTGETQYF. The CDR3 nucleotides read TGTGCCACCTCGTGGACGACGGGAGAGACCCAGTACTTC.

The chain uses TRBV21-1 and TRBJ1-4; the table's D call TRBD1 went unverified against the DNA. TRBV21-1 is a pseudogene. This CDR3 has 9 residues. This CDR3 is CASPRILFF. CDR3 in DNA: TGTGCCAGCCCCAGAATACTGTTTTTT.

This chain links TRBV27 with TRBJ1-1; 8 nucleotides align to TRBD1. The germline CDR1 and CDR2 sequences are MNHEY and SMNVEV (reference sequence). This CDR3 has 15 residues. Trimming at V came to 1 base and at J to 6 bases, leaving 7 bases not matched to a gene. The CDR3 protein is CASSLFRGRGSEAFF. The CDR3 DNA reads TGTGCCAGCAGTTTATTCAGGGGGCGCGGCTCTGAAGCTTTCTTT.

The chain uses TRBV9 and TRBJ2-2, with unresolved D. Trimming left V 0 bases short and J 8 bases short, with 2 bases between. CDR1 is SGDLS and CDR2 is YYNGEE in the germline V gene. This CDR3 comprises 11 residues. CDR3 nucleotide sequence: TGTGCCAGCAGCGTAGGTGGGGAGCTGTTTTTT. This sequence encodes CASSVGGELFF.

The J gene is TRBJ2-2, the V gene TRBV9; TRBD2 might be the D (5 bases). V dropped 0 bases and J dropped 7 bases, with 7 bases sitting between them. The CDR3 has 13 residues. Germline V gene data show CDR1 as SGDLS and CDR2 as YYNGEE. The CDR3 loop is CASSVAGFGELFF. The CDR3 DNA reads as TGTGCCAGCAGCGTAGCGGGGTTCGGGGAGCTGTTTTTT.

There are many counts of this clone. The chain is built from TRBV28 and TRBJ2-1, with TRBD1 identical over 8 bases. The CDR3 consists of 15 residues. V lost 6 bases, J lost 8 bases, and 12 bases stayed unmatched. Germline V gene data show CDR1 as MDHEN and CDR2 as SYDVKM. The CDR3: CASRPPGQEAHEQFF. CDR3 nucleotide sequence: TGTGCCAGCAGACCACCGGGACAGGAAGCCCATGAGCAGTTCTTC. The full variable domain, rest sourced from reference TRBV28 and TRBJ2-1, is DVKVTQSSRYLVKRTGEKVFLECVQDMDHENMFWYRQDPGLGLRLIYFSYDVKMKEKGDIPEGYSVSREKKERFSLILESASTNQTSMYLCASRPPGQEAHEQFFGPGTRLTVL.